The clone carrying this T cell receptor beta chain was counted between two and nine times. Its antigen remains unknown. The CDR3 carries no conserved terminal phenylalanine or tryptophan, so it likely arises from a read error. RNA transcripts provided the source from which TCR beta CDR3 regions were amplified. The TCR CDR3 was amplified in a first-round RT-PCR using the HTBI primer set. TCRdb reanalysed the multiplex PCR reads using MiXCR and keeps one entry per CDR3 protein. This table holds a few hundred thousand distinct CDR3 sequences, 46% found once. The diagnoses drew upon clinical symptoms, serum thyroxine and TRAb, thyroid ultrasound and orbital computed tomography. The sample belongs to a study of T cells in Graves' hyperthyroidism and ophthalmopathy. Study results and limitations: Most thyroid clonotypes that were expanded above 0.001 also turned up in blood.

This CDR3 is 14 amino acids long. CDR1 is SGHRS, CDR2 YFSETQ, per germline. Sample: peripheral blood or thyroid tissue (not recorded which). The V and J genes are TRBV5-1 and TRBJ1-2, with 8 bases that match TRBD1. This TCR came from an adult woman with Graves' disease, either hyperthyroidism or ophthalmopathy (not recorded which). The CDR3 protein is CAGSLYGQGYGYTS. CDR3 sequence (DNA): TGCGCCGGCAGCTTGTACGGACAGGGATATGGCTACACCTCC.